This T cell receptor beta chain stems from a study of shared clonotypes between healthy human individuals. Turning to this clone: Its antigen remains unknown.

As defined, naive CD8 cells were CD45RO-negative and positively selected for CCR7, with terminally differentiated effector memory CD45RA+ cells excluded. Study findings and constraints: Generation probabilities were higher for clonotypes shared across all four sorted-subset donors than for unshared ones. Rarefaction showed that sequencing of sorted subsets was incomplete (despite large depth).

Method: immunoSEQ multiplex PCR; TCRdb's copy keeps in-frame clones and lacks some. The table records hundreds of thousands of clones, 80% to 95% of them present only once. V lost 4 bases to trimming and J lost 3 bases; unmatched junction nucleotides: 16. The germline gives CDR1 SGHDT, CDR2 YYEEEE. This CDR3 comprises 19 residues. The receptor was derived from a man aged 25 to 40 in good health. The sample taken for sequencing was naive CD8+ T cells sorted from blood. The chain carries TRBV5-6 and TRBJ1-2; 12 positions agree with TRBD1. CDR3 in DNA: TGTGCCAGCAGCCCACCTTCAGGGGGACAGGGGGCGCTTTACTATGGCTACACCTTC. Translating gives CASSPPSGGQGALYYGYTF.